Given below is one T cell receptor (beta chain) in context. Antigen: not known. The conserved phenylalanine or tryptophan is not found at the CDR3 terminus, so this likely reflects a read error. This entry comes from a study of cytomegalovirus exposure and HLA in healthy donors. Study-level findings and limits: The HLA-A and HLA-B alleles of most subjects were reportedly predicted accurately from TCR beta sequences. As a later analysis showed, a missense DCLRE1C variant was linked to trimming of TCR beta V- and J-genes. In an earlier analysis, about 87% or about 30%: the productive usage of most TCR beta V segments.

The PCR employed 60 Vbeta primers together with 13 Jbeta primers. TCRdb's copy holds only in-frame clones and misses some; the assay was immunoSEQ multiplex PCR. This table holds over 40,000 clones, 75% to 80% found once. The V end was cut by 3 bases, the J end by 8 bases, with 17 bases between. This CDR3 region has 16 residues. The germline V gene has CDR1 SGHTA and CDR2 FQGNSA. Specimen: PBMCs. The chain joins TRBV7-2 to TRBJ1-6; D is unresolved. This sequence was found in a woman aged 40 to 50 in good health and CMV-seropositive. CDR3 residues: CASSFASAGVYSPLHV. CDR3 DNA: TGTGCCAGCAGCTTTGCTTCGGCAGGCGTATATTCACCCCTCCACGTT.